The clone carrying this T cell receptor beta chain was seen a handful of times. Its antigen is still unknown. The sample is drawn from a study of T cells in Graves' hyperthyroidism and ophthalmopathy. Study conclusions and caveats: Ophthalmopathy onset followed model prediction by a median about 6.9 months.

Under 12 ml fresh peripheral blood yielded the PBMCs. RNA transcripts were the template for amplifying TCR beta CDR3 regions. In the first-round RT-PCR of the TCR CDR3, the HTBI primer set was used. One entry per CDR3 protein, called by TCRdb with MiXCR from the multiplex PCR reads. The sample consists of roughly 700,000 distinct CDR3 sequences, less than 15% of them appearing once. The germline V gene encodes CDR1 MDHEN and CDR2 SYDVKM. The length of the CDR3 is 16 residues. Trimming at V came to 6 bases and at J to 4 bases, leaving 12 bases not matched to a gene. The sequence derives from a young woman with Graves' hyperthyroidism. The sequencing input was blood. The chain recombines TRBV28 with TRBJ1-5; 7 bases align to TRBD1. Here the CDR3 reads CASRPNLQGKNQPQHF. The CDR3 region has the DNA TGTGCCAGCAGGCCCAACCTACAGGGGAAAAATCAGCCCCAGCATTTT.